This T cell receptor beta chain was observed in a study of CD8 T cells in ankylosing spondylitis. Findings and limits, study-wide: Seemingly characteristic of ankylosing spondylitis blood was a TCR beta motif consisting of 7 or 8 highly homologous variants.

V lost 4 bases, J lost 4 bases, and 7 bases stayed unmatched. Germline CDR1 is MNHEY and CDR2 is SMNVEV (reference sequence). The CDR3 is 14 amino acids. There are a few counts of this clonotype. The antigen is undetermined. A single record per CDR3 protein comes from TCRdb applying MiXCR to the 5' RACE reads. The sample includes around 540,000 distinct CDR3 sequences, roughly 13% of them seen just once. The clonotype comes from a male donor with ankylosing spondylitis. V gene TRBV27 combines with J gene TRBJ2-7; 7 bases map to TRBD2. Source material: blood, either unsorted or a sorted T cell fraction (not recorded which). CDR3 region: CASSSLPGGYEQYF. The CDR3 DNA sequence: TGTGCCAGCAGTTCCCTCCCGGGGGGTTACGAGCAGTACTTC.